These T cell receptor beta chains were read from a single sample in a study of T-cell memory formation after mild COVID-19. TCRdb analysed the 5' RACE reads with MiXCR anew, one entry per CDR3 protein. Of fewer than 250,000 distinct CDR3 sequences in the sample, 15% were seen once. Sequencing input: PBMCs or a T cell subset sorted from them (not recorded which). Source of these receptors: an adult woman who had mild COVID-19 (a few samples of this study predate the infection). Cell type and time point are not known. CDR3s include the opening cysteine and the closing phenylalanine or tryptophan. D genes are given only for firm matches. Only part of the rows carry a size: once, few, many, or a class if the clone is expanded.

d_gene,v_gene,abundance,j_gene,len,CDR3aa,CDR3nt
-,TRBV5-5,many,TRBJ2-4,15,CASSLVGQAKNIQYF,TGTGCCAGCAGCTTAGTGGGACAAGCCAAAAACATTCAGTACTTC
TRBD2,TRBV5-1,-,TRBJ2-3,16,CASSSRGGRDTDTQYF,TGCGCCAGCAGCTCCCGGGGGGGCCGGGACACAGATACGCAGTATTTT
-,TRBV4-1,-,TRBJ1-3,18,CASSQGRPTRATGNTIYF,TGCGCCAGCAGCCAAGGGAGGCCAACCAGGGCTACTGGAAACACCATATATTTT
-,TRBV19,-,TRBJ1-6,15,CASSIPGSVNSPLHF,TGTGCCAGTAGTATACCCGGCAGCGTTAATTCACCCCTCCACTTT
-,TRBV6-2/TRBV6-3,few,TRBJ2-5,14,CASSRLLGKETQYF,TGTGCCAGCAGTCGACTTTTAGGGAAAGAGACCCAGTACTTC
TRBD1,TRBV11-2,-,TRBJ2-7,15,CASSYGQGLPYEQYF,TGTGCCAGCAGCTATGGACAGGGCCTACCCTACGAGCAGTACTTC
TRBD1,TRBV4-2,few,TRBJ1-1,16,CASSSRDRGWDTEAFF,TGTGCCAGCAGCTCCCGGGACAGGGGATGGGACACTGAAGCTTTCTTT
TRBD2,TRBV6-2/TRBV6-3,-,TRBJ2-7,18,CASTKQGLDRKNVYEQYF,TGTGCCAGCACTAAACAGGGACTAGACAGGAAAAACGTCTACGAGCAGTACTTC
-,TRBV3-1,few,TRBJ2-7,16,CASSQAGTRESYEQYF,TGTGCCAGCAGCCAAGCCGGGACACGGGAATCCTACGAGCAGTACTTC
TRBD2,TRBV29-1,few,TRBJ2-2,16,CSVGGRGTSGTGELFF,TGCAGCGTTGGGGGACGAGGGACTAGTGGGACCGGGGAGCTGTTTTTT
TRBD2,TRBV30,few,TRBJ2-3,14,CALSYSGRLATQYF,TGTGCCCTCTCCTATAGCGGGAGGTTGGCTACGCAGTATTTT
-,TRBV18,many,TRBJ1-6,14,CASSADRKNSPLHF,TGTGCCAGCTCAGCGGACAGAAAGAATTCACCCCTCCACTTT
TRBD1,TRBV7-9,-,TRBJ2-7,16,CASSSFRDRVNYEQYF,TGTGCCAGCAGCTCATTCCGGGACAGGGTAAACTACGAGCAGTACTTC
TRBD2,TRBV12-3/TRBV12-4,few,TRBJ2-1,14,CASSTGTSGATQFF,TGTGCCAGCAGTACTGGGACTAGCGGAGCAACTCAGTTCTTC
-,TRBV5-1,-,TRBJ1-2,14,CASSLEQISSGYTF,TGCGCCAGCAGCTTGGAGCAGATAAGTTCGGGCTACACCTTC
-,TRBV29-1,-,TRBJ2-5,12,CSVDTGEGDQYF,TGCAGCGTTGATACTGGGGAGGGGGACCAGTACTTC
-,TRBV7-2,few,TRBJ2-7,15,CASTISTGSIHEQYF,TGTGCCAGCACCATATCCACAGGGAGCATCCACGAGCAGTACTTC
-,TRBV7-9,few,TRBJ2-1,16,CASSPQTGGAYNEQFF,TGTGCCAGCAGCCCCCAAACGGGCGGGGCCTACAATGAGCAGTTCTTC
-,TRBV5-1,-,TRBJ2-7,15,CASSTAGQSSYEQYF,TGCGCCAGCAGCACCGCGGGACAGAGCTCCTACGAGCAGTACTTC
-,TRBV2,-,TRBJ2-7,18,CASSDISGWDPSSYEQYF,TGTGCCAGCAGTGATATTTCAGGGTGGGATCCGTCCTCCTACGAGCAGTACTTC
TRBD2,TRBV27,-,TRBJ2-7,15,CASSDRLAVTYEQYF,TGTGCCAGCAGCGACCGACTAGCGGTGACCTACGAGCAGTACTTC
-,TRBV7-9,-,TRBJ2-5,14,CASSPSRVQETQYF,TGTGCCAGCAGCCCATCCAGGGTCCAAGAGACCCAGTACTTC
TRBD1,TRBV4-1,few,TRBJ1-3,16,CASSQTATGAGNTIYF,TGCGCCAGCAGCCAAACAGCGACAGGGGCTGGAAACACCATATATTTT
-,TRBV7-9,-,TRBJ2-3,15,CASSFGGKGTDTQYF,TGTGCCAGCAGCTTTGGCGGGAAAGGCACAGATACGCAGTATTTT
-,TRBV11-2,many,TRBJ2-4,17,CASSPRGGDIAKNIQYF,TGTGCCAGCAGCCCCCGAGGCGGGGATATAGCCAAAAACATTCAGTACTTC
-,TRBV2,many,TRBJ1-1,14,CASSVSELGTEAFF,TGTGCCAGCAGTGTATCAGAACTTGGGACTGAAGCTTTCTTT
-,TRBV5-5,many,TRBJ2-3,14,CASSLVASLSPWYF,TGTGCCAGCAGCTTGGTTGCCTCCCTCTCCCCATGGTATTTT
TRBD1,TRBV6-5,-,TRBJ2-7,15,CASRPNTGEPYEQYF,TGTGCCAGCAGACCCAACACAGGGGAGCCCTACGAGCAGTACTTC
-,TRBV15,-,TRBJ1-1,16,CATSRDLTGVGTEAFF,TGTGCCACCAGCAGAGATCTGACGGGCGTAGGCACTGAAGCTTTCTTT